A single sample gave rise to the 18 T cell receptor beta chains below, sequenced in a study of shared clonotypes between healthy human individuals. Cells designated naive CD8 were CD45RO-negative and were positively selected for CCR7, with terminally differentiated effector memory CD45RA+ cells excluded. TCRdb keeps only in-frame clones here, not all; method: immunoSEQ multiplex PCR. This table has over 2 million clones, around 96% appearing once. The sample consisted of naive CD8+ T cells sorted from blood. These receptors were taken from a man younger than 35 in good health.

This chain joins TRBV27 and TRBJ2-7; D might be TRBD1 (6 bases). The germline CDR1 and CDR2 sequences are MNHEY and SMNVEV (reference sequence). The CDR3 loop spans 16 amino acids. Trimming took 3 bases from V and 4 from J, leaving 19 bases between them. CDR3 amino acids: CASSFSGTPKVYEQYF. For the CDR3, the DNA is TGTGCCAGCAGTTTCTCCGGGACACCCAAAGTGTACGAGCAGTACTTC.

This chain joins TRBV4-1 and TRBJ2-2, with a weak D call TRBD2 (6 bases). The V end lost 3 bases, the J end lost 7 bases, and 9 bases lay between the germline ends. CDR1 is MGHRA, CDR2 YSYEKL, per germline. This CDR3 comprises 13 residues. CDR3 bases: TGCGCCAGCAGCCAGGTGGGGGGCGGGGAGCTGTTTTTT. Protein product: CASSQVGGGELFF.

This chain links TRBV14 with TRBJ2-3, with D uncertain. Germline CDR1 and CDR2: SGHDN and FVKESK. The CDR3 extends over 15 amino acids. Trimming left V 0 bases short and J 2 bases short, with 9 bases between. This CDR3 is CASSQEHQLTDTQYF. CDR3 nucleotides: TGTGCCAGCAGCCAAGAACATCAGCTCACAGATACGCAGTATTTT.

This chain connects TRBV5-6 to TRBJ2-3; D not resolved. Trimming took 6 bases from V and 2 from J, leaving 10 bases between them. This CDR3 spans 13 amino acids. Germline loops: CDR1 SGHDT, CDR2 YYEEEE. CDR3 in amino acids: CASTQPATDTQYF. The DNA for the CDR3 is TGTGCCAGCACCCAGCCCGCCACAGATACGCAGTATTTT.

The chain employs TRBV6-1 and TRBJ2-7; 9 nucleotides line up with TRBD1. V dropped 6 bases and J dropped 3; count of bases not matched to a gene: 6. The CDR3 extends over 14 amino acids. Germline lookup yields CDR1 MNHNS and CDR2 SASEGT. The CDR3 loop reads CASRLQGANYEQYF. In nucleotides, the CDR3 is TGTGCCAGCAGGCTACAGGGGGCTAACTACGAGCAGTACTTC.

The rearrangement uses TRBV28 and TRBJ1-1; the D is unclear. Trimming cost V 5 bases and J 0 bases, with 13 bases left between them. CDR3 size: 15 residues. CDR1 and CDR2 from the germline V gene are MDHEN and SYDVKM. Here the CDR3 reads CASSDPSVLNTEAFF. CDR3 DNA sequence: TGTGCCAGCAGTGATCCCTCGGTTTTGAACACTGAAGCTTTCTTT.

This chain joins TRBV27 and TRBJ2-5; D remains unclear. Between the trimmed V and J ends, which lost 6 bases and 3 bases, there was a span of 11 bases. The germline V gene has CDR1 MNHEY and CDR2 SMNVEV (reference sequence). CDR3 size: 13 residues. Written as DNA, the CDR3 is TGTGCCAGCAGCCCGGACGGCGAAGAGACCCAGTACTTC. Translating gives CASSPDGEETQYF.

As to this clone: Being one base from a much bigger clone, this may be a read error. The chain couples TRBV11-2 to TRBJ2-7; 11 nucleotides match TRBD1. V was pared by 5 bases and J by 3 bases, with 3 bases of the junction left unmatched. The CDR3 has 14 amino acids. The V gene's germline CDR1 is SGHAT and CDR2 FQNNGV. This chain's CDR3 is CASSAGTGGYEQYF. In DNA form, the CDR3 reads TGTGCCAGCAGCGCCGGGACAGGGGGCTACGAGCAGTACTTC. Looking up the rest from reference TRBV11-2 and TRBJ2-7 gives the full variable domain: EAGVAQSPRYKIIEKRQSVAFWCNPISGHATLYWYQQILGQGPKLLIQFQNNGVVDDSQLPKDRFSAERLKGVDSTLKIQPAKLEDSAVYLCASSAGTGGYEQYFGPGTRLTVT.

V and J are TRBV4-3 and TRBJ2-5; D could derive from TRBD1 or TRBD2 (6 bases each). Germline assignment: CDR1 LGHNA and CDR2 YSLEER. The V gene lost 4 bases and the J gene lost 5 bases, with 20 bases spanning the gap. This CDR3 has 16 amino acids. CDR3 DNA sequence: TGCGCCAGCAGCCCGTGGACAGCCGAAGGAGGGGAGACCCAGTACTTC. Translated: CASSPWTAEGGETQYF.

The chain's CDR3 is CASSFGRDYEQYF. CDR3 DNA: TGTGCCAGCAGCTTTGGCAGGGACTACGAGCAGTACTTC. V usage is TRBV7-9 and J usage is TRBJ2-7; D might be TRBD1 (5 bases). There are 13 residues in the CDR3. V lost 3 bases and J lost 3, with 9 bases in between. The V gene's germline CDR1 is SEHNR and CDR2 FQNEAQ (reference sequence).

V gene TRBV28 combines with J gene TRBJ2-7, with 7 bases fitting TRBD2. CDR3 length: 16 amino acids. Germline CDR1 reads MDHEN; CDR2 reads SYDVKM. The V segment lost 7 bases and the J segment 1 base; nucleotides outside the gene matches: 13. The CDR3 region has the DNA TGTGCCAGCACCAGGGACTACGGATATGGTTCCTACGAGCAGTACTTC. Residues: CASTRDYGYGSYEQYF.

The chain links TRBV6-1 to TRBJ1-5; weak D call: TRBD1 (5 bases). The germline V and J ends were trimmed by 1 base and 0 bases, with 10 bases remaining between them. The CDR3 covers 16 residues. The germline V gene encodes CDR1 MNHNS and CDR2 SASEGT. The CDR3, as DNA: TGTGCCAGCAGTGAAGAAGGGACCTATAGCAATCAGCCCCAGCATTTT. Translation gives CASSEEGTYSNQPQHF.

The CDR3 bases are TGTGCCAGCAGCTCGGTCGGGGCGGGGCCCCAAGAGACCCAGTACTTC. Translation gives CASSSVGAGPQETQYF. The V and J genes are TRBV7-9 and TRBJ2-5; D might be TRBD2 (6 bases). Germline CDR1 is SEHNR and CDR2 is FQNEAQ (reference sequence). The CDR3 covers 16 residues. The germline V and J ends were trimmed by 4 bases and 1 base, with 16 bases remaining between them.

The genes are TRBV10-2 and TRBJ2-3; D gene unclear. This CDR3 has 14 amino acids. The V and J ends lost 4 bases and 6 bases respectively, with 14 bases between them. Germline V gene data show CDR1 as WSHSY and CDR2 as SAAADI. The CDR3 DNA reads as TGCGCCAGCAGTGGCGAGCGTTACGTCGATACGCAGTATTTT. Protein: CASSGERYVDTQYF.

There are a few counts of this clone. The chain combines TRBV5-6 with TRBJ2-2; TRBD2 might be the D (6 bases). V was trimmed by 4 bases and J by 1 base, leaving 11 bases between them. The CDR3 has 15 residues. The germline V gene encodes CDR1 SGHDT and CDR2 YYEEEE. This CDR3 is CASSGGTVNTGELFF. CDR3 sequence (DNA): TGTGCCAGCAGCGGAGGGACGGTGAACACCGGGGAGCTGTTTTTT.

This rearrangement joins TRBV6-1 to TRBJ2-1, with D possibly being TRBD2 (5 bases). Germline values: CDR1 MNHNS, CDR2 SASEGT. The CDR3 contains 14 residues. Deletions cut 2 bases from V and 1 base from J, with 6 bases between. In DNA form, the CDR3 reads TGTGCCAGCAGTGAATCGGGATCCTACAATGAGCAGTTCTTC. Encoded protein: CASSESGSYNEQFF.

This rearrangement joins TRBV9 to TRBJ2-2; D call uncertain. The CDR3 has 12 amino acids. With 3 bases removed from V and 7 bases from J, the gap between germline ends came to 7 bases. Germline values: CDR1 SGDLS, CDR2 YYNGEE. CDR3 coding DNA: TGTGCCAGCAGCGGGATTGGCGGGGAGCTGTTTTTT. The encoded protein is CASSGIGGELFF.

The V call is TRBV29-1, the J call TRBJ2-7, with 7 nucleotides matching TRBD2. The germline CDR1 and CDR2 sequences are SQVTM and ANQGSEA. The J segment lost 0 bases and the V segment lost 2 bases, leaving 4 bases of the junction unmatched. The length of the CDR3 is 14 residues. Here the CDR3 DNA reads TGCAGCGTTGAAATATCGGGGGGCTCCTACGAGCAGTACTTC. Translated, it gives CSVEISGGSYEQYF.